The 7 T cell receptor beta chains below come from one sample, sequenced in a study of sequential checkpoint blockade in melanoma. Treatment of the sample: randomized to nivolumab then ipilimumab (arm A) or the reverse (arm B). Using immunoSEQ multiplex PCR, the repertoire was profiled, and TCRdb retains in-frame clones only, with some absent. The sample carries 10,000 to 15,000 clones, approximately 68% recorded once. The material was CD8+ T cells sorted from blood (inferred from file names), obtained from a patient given nivolumab and ipilimumab in sequence. Receptor source: a human donor with melanoma.

This chain joins TRBV5-6 and TRBJ2-7; no clear D. Trimming cost V 4 bases and J 9 bases, with 11 bases left between them. Germline CDR1 is SGHDT and CDR2 is YYEEEE. This CDR3 spans 11 amino acids. The CDR3 spells CASSLDEVQYF. The CDR3 DNA is TGTGCCAGCAGCCTCGACGAGGTGCAGTACTTC.

The chain couples TRBV7-2 to TRBJ2-5; 12 bases are a match to TRBD2. The CDR3 totals 18 residues. Germline values: CDR1 SGHTA, CDR2 FQGNSA. The trim removed 4 bases at V and 2 bases at J, leaving 11 bases unmatched. The CDR3 reads CASSSGASGGAWQETQYF. CDR3 in DNA: TGTGCCAGCAGCTCAGGGGCTAGCGGGGGGGCTTGGCAAGAGACCCAGTACTTC.

This clone has a handful of counts. The rearrangement links TRBV11-3 to TRBJ2-7; 10 bases agree with TRBD1. Germline V lookup: CDR1 SGHNT, CDR2 YENEEA. V lost 5 bases to trimming and J lost 2 bases; unmatched junction nucleotides: 6. This CDR3 is built from 15 residues. In DNA, the CDR3 is TGTGCCAGCAGCCCGCGGGACAGGGGCACCTACGAGCAGTACTTC. Encoded protein: CASSPRDRGTYEQYF.

Written as DNA, the CDR3 is TGTGCCAGCTCAGAAGGGCTAGCGGGGAGACAAGAGACCCAGTACTTC. Protein product: CASSEGLAGRQETQYF. This chain links TRBV18 with TRBJ2-5; 9 bases fit TRBD2. J was trimmed by 2 bases and V by 5 bases; bases with no gene match: 9. The CDR3 runs to 16 residues. The germline gives CDR1 KGHSH, CDR2 LQKENI.

Only one count was recorded for this clone. This rearrangement joins TRBV28 to TRBJ2-2; 12 bases are a match to TRBD1. J was trimmed by 4 bases and V by 2 bases; bases with no gene match: 5. Germline lookup yields CDR1 MDHEN and CDR2 SYDVKM. The CDR3 has 17 residues. As DNA, the CDR3 is TGTGCCAGCAGTTTAATCTGGGACAGGGGGCGCACCGGGGAGCTGTTTTTT. It yields the protein CASSLIWDRGRTGELFF. The full variable domain, completed using reference TRBV28 and TRBJ2-2, is DVKVTQSSRYLVKRTGEKVFLECVQDMDHENMFWYRQDPGLGLRLIYFSYDVKMKEKGDIPEGYSVSREKKERFSLILESASTNQTSMYLCASSLIWDRGRTGELFFGEGSRLTVL.

The J gene is TRBJ1-3, the V gene TRBV5-6, with 7 positions matching TRBD1. Germline values: CDR1 SGHDT, CDR2 YYEEEE. CDR3 length: 16 residues. Losses at the gene ends were 2 bases for V and 2 bases for J; bases not matched to a gene: 7. The CDR3 coding sequence is TGTGCCAGCAGCTTAAGAGGGGGCGCACCTGGAAACACCATATATTTT. Its protein is CASSLRGGAPGNTIYF.

The CDR3 protein is CASSLLAGGVSTDTQYF. The CDR3, as DNA: TGTGCCAGCAGCTTACTGGCGGGGGGGGTTAGCACAGATACGCAGTATTTT. This chain links TRBV7-6 with TRBJ2-3, with 9 bases identical to TRBD2. Germline-derived CDR1 and CDR2 are SGHVS and FNYEAQ. The CDR3 has 17 residues. The V gene end was trimmed by 2 bases and the J gene end by 0 bases; junction bases not matched to a gene: 6.